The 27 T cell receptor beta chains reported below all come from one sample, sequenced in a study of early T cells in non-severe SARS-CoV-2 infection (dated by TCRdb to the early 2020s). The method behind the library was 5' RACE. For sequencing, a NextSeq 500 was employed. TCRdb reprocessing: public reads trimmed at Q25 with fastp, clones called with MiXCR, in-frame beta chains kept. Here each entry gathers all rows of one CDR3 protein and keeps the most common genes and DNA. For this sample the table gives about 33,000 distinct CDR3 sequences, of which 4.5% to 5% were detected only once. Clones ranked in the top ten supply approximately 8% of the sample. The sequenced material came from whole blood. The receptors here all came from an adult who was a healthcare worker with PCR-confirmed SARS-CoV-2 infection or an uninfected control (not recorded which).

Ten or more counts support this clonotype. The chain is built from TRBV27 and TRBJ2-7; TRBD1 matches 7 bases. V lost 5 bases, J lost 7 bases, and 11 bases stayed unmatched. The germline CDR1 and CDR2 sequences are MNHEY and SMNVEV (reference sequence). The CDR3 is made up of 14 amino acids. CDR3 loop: CASSLRDSLSEQYF. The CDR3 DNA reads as TGTGCCAGCAGTCTTCGGGACAGTTTATCGGAGCAGTACTTC.

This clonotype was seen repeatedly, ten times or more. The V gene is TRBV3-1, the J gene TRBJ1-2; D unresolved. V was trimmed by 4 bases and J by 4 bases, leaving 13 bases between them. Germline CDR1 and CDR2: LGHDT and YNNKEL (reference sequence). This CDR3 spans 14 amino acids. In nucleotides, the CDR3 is TGTGCCAGCAGCCCTCCTGCACGGATCTATGGCTACACCTTC. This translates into CASSPPARIYGYTF.

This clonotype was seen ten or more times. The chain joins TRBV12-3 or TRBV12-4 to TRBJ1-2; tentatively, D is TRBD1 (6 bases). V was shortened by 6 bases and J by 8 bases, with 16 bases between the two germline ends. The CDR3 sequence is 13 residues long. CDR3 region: CASRERGFFGYTF. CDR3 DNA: TGTGCCAGCAGAGAGAGGGGGTTCTTCGGCTACACCTTC.

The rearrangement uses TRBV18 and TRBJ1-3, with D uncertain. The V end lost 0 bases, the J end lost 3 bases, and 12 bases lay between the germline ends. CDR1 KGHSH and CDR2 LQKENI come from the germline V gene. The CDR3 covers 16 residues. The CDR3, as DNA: TGTGCCAGCTCACCACCGGCTGGGGTAAATGGAAACACCATATATTTT. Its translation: CASSPPAGVNGNTIYF. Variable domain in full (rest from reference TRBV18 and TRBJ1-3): NAGVMQNPRHLVRRRGQEARLRCSPMKGHSHVYWYRQLPEEGLKFMVYLQKENIIDESGMPKERFSAEFPKEGPSILRIQQVVRGDSAAYFCASSPPAGVNGNTIYFGEGSWLTVV.

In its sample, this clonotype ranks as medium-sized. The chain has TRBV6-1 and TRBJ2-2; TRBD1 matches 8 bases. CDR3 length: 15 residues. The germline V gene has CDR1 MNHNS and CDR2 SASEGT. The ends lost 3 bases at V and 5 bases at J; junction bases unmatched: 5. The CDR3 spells CASSDQGAYTGELFF. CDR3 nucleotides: TGTGCCAGCAGTGACCAGGGGGCGTATACCGGGGAGCTGTTTTTT.

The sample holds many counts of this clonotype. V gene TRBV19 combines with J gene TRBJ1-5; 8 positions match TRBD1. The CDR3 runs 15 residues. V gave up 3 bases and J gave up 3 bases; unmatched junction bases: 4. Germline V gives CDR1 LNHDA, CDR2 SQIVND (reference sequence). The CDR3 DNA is TGTGCCAGTAGTATTATACAGGGGGTCAATCAGCCCCAGCATTTT. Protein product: CASSIIQGVNQPQHF.

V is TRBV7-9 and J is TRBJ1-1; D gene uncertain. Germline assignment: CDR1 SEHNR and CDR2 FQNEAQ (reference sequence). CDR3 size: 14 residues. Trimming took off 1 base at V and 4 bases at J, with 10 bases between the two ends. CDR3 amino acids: CASSLGGGGTEAFF. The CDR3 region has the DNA TGTGCCAGCAGCTTAGGAGGCGGCGGCACTGAAGCTTTCTTT.

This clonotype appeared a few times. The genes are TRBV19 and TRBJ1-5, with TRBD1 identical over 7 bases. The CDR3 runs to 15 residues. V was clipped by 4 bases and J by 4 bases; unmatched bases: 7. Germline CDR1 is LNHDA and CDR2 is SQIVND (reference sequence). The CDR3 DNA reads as TGTGCCAGTAGTACCCGGGACAGACGAAATCAGCCCCAGCATTTT. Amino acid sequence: CASSTRDRRNQPQHF.

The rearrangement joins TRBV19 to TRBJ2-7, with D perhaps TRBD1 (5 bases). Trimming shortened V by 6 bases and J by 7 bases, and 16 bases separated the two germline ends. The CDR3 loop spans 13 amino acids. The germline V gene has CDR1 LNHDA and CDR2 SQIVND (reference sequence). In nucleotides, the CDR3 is TGTGCCAGTAGAGGGGAAGACGGTCGGGAGCAGTACTTC. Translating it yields CASRGEDGREQYF.

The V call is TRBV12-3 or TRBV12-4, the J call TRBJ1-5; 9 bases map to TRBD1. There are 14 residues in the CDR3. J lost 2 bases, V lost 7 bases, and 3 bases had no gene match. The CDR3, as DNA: TGTGCCAGCACTCGGACAGGGGGCAATCAGCCCCAGCATTTT. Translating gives CASTRTGGNQPQHF.

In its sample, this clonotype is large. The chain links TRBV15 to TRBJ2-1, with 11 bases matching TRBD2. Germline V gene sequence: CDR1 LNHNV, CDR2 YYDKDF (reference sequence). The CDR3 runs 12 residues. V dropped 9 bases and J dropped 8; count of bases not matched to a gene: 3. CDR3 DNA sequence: TGTGCCACTAGCGGGGGGGCCGATGAGCAGTTCTTC. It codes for CATSGGADEQFF.

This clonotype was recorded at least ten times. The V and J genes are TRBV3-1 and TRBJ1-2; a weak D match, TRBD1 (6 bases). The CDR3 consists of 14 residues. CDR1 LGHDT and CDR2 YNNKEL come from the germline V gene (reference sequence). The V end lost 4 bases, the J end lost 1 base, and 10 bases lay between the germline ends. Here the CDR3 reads CASSPRTDNYGYTF. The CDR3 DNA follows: TGTGCCAGCAGCCCCCGGACAGATAACTATGGCTACACCTTC.

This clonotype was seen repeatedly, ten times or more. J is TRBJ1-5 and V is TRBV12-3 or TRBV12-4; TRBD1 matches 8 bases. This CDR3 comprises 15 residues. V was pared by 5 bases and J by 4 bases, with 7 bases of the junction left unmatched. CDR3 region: CASSPRQGRNQPQHF. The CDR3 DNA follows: TGTGCCAGCAGTCCACGACAGGGGCGGAATCAGCCCCAGCATTTT.

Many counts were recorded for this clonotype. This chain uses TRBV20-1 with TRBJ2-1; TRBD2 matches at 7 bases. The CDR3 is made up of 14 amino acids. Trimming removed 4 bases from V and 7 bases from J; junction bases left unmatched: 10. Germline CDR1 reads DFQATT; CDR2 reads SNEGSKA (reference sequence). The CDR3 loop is CSANGGRAINEQFF. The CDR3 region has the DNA TGCAGTGCTAACGGCGGGAGAGCGATAAATGAGCAGTTCTTC.

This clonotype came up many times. In DNA, the CDR3 is TGTGCCAGCAGTCGACCCACCGGGACAGGTCGTCATGATACGCAGTATTTT. The encoded protein is CASSRPTGTGRHDTQYF. The V gene is TRBV28, the J gene TRBJ2-3, with TRBD1 identical over 8 bases. Trimming removed 5 bases from V and 6 bases from J; junction bases left unmatched: 16. Germline assignment: CDR1 MDHEN and CDR2 SYDVKM. The CDR3 is 17 amino acids.

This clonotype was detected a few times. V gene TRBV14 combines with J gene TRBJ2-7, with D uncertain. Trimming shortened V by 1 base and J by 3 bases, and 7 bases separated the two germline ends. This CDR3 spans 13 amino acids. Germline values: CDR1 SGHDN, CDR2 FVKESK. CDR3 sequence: CASSQGEVYEQYF. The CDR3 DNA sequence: TGTGCCAGCAGCCAAGGAGAAGTCTACGAGCAGTACTTC.

The CDR3 DNA reads TGTGCCAGCAGCTGGGGACTAGCAAGGGATACGCAGTATTTT. Translation gives CASSWGLARDTQYF. This chain uses TRBV7-6 with TRBJ2-3; 9 bases align to TRBD2. Trimming removed 4 bases from V and 6 bases from J; junction bases left unmatched: 5. Per germline, CDR1 SGHVS and CDR2 FNYEAQ. This CDR3 contains 14 residues.

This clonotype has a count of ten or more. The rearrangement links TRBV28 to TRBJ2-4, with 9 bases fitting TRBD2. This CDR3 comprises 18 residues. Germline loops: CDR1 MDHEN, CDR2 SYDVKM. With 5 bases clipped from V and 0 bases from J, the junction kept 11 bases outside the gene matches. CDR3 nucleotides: TGTGCCAGCAGTCCGACCGGTACTAGCGGGCTAGCCAAAAACATTCAGTACTTC. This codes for CASSPTGTSGLAKNIQYF. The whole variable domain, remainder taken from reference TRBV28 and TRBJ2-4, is DVKVTQSSRYLVKRTGEKVFLECVQDMDHENMFWYRQDPGLGLRLIYFSYDVKMKEKGDIPEGYSVSREKKERFSLILESASTNQTSMYLCASSPTGTSGLAKNIQYFGAGTRLSVL.

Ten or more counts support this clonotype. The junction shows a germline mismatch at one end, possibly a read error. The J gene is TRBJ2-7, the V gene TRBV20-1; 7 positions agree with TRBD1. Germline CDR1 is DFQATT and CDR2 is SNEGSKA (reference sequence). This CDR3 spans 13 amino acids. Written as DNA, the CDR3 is TGCAGTGCAAGAACACAGGGGAGCTACGAACAGTACTTC. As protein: CSARTQGSYEQYF.

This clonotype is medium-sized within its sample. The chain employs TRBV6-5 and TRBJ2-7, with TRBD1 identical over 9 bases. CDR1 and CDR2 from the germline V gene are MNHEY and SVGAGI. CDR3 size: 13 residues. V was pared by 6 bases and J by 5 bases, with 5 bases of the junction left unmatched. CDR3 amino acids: CASRLRDRDEQYF. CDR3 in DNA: TGTGCCAGCAGACTCCGGGACAGGGACGAGCAGTACTTC.

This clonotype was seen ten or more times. The CDR3 sequence is CASSLALGQSTEAFF. Here the CDR3 DNA reads TGCGCCAGCAGCTTGGCACTGGGGCAGAGCACTGAAGCTTTCTTT. The chain uses TRBV5-1 and TRBJ1-1; perhaps TRBD1 as D (5 bases). This CDR3 region has 15 residues. V gave up 0 bases and J gave up 4 bases, with 13 bases separating them. The V gene's germline CDR1 is SGHRS and CDR2 YFSETQ.

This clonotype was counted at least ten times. The CDR3 DNA sequence: TGTGCCAGCAGCTTGTTTGCCTACGAGCAGTACTTC. This encodes CASSLFAYEQYF. The chain employs TRBV7-2 and TRBJ2-7; no definite D call. V lost 3 bases to trimming and J lost 2 bases, with 5 bases between them. From germline, CDR1 is SGHTA and CDR2 FQGNSA. The CDR3 is made up of 12 amino acids.

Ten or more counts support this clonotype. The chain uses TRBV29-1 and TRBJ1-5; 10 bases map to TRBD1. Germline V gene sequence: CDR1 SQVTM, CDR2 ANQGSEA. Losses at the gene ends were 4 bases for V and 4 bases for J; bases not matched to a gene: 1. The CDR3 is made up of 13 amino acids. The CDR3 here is CSVGDRGNQPQHF. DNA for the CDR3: TGCAGCGTTGGGGACAGGGGAAATCAGCCCCAGCATTTT.

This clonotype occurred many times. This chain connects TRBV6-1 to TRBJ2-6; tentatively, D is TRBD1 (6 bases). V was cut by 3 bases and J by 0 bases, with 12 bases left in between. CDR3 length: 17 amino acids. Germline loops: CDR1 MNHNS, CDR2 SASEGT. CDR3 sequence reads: CASSEGAGNSGANVLTF. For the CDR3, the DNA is TGTGCCAGCAGTGAGGGGGCGGGCAACTCTGGGGCCAACGTCCTGACTTTC.

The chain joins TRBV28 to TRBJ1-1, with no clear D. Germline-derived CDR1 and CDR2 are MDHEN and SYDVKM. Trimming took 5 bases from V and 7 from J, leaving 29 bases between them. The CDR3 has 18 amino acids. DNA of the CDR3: TGTGCCAGCAGTAAAAGCTCGCCCTCGGGCCGTGGTATGATTGAAGCTTTCTTT. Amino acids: CASSKSSPSGRGMIEAFF.

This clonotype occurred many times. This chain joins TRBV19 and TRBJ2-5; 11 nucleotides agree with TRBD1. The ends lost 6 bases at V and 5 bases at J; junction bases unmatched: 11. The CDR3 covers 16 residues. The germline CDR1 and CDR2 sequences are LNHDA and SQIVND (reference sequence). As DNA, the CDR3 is TGTGCCAGTAGCAAAATGAGGACAGGGGGCAGCGAGACCCAGTACTTC. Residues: CASSKMRTGGSETQYF. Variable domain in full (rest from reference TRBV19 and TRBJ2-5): DGGITQSPKYLFRKEGQNVTLSCEQNLNHDAMYWYRQDPGQGLRLIYYSQIVNDFQKGDIAEGYSVSREKKESFPLTVTSAQKNPTAFYLCASSKMRTGGSETQYFGPGTRLLVL.

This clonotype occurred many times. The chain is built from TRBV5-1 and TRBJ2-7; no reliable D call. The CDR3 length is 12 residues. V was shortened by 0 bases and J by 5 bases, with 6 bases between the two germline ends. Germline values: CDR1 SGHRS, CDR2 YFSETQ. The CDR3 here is CASSLGNHEQYF. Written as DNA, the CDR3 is TGCGCCAGCAGCTTGGGGAATCACGAGCAGTACTTC.